These T cell receptor beta chains were read from a single sample in a study of control samples from healthy donors and cancer patients. Sequencing was performed with immunoSEQ multiplex PCR; in TCRdb, only in-frame clones are kept and a portion is missing. This sample has about 120,000 clones, with around 87% found just once. Sequencing was done on a sample of blood. The receptors come from a man aged 30-40 years in good health. CDR3s include the opening cysteine and the closing phenylalanine or tryptophan. The D gene is left open where the match is weak. Clone size is given for some rows only: seen once, a few or many times, or a class if the clone is expanded.

clone size,J gene,D gene,V gene,CDR3 DNA,CDR3 protein
once,TRBJ1-5,TRBD1,TRBV15,TGTGCCACCAGCAGAGATCAGGGGGCGGAGCAGCCCCAGCATTTT,CATSRDQGAEQPQHF
.,TRBJ1-1,.,TRBV14,TGTGCCAGCAGCCAAGATCGCGCGGACCGGGATTATTACAGGGCCACTGAAGCTTTCTTT,CASSQDRADRDYYRATEAFF
few,TRBJ1-4,.,TRBV23-1,TGCGCCAGCAGTGATTTGACAGTTCCTGAAAAACTGTTTTTT,CASSDLTVPEKLFF
.,TRBJ2-3,.,TRBV21-1,TGTGCCAGCAGCAAAGATAAGAGGGATACGCAGTATTTT,CASSKDKRDTQYF
.,TRBJ1-1,.,TRBV11-2,TGTGCCAGCAGTATCGGCCACTTTTCTCGGAACACTGAAGCTTTCTTT,CASSIGHFSRNTEAFF
few,TRBJ1-1,.,TRBV15,TGTGCCACCAGCAGGTTGGGGGGTCGAGGTTCATCGGAGAACACTGAAGCTTTCTTT,CATSRLGGRGSSENTEAFF
.,TRBJ1-2,.,TRBV10-1,TGCGCCAGCAGTGAGGAGGGGACGAACTATGGCTACACCTTC,CASSEEGTNYGYTF
.,TRBJ2-1,.,TRBV11-2,TGTGCCAGCAGCTTCCGGACAGAGCACAATGAGCAGTTCTTC,CASSFRTEHNEQFF
.,TRBJ1-1,TRBD1,TRBV5-4,TGTGCCAGCAGTCAGACAGGGGGGCCCCCCGAAGCTTTCTTT,CASSQTGGPPEAFF
.,TRBJ2-7,TRBD1,TRBV5-1,TGCGCCAGCAGCTTGGGGTTGGGGACAGGGGCCGCCGAGCAGTACTTC,CASSLGLGTGAAEQYF
few,TRBJ1-1,.,TRBV2,TGTGCCAGCAGTGATGGACGGATGAACACTGAAGCTTTCTTT,CASSDGRMNTEAFF
.,TRBJ2-1,.,TRBV30,TGTGCCTGGAGTGTAGCCGAGCCGGGGGAGCAGTTCTTC,CAWSVAEPGEQFF
.,TRBJ1-2,TRBD1,TRBV5-1,TGCGCCAGCAGCGGACAGGGTGGGAACTATGGCTACACCTTC,CASSGQGGNYGYTF
.,TRBJ1-2,.,TRBV7-2,TGTGCCAGCAGCTTGTGGCTGAACTATGGCTACACCTTC,CASSLWLNYGYTF
.,TRBJ2-5,.,TRBV5-1,TGCGCCAGCAGCTTGGGGCTAGAAGAGACCCAGTACTTC,CASSLGLEETQYF
.,TRBJ1-3,.,TRBV9,TGTGCCAGCAGCGTAGTCGGGGCCCTGTTCGGAAACACCATATATTTT,CASSVVGALFGNTIYF